These T cell receptor beta chains were read from a single sample in a study of blood T cell repertoires in COVID-19. Using immunoSEQ multiplex PCR, the repertoire was profiled, and TCRdb retains in-frame clones only, with some absent. The table has under 200,000 clones, over 75% seen once. Sequencing was carried out using PBMCs or T cells enriched from blood (not recorded which). The receptors come from a woman in her forties or fifties who had recovered from COVID-19. The CDR3 runs from the conserved cysteine through the conserved F or W. The D gene is left open where the match is weak. Clone sizes are given selectively: once, few, many, or a class where the clone is expanded.

v_gene	j_gene	d_gene	abundance	CDR3aa	CDR3nt
TRBV27	TRBJ1-2	-	few	CASSLSTEANPLRIYGYTF	TGTGCCAGCAGTTTATCGACGGAGGCTAACCCTCTACGAATCTATGGCTACACCTTC
TRBV5-4	TRBJ2-1	-	-	CASSPGYEQFF	TGTGCCAGCAGCCCAGGGTATGAGCAGTTCTTC
TRBV24-1	TRBJ2-3	-	-	CATSDLGRGPDTQYF	TGTGCCACCAGTGATTTGGGCAGGGGTCCAGATACGCAGTATTTT
TRBV7-9	TRBJ1-2	-	-	CASTYRTDRGHGYTF	TGTGCCAGCACCTATCGTACGGACAGAGGCCATGGCTACACCTTC
TRBV6-5	TRBJ1-2	-	-	CASSYQNGYTF	TGTGCCAGCAGTTATCAAAATGGCTACACCTTC
TRBV7-2	TRBJ2-1	-	-	CASSFYSGGYYNEQFF	TGTGCCAGCAGCTTCTACAGCGGAGGTTACTACAATGAGCAGTTCTTC
TRBV5-5	TRBJ1-4	-	-	CASSSTPLGEKLFF	TGTGCCAGCAGCTCGACCCCTCTAGGAGAAAAACTGTTTTTT
TRBV27	TRBJ1-5	TRBD1	-	CASSFAGGALAGQPQHF	TGTGCCAGCAGTTTTGCAGGGGGCGCATTGGCAGGTCAGCCCCAGCATTTT
TRBV21-1	TRBJ2-7	-	-	CASSAQDPSPSYEQYF	TGTGCCAGCAGCGCCCAGGATCCCTCCCCCTCCTACGAGCAGTACTTC
TRBV7-2	TRBJ1-2	-	-	CASSLVARIYGYTF	TGTGCCAGCAGCTTAGTGGCGCGGATCTATGGCTACACCTTC
TRBV2	TRBJ2-7	-	-	CASWGDTKDEQYF	TGTGCCAGTTGGGGCGACACTAAGGACGAGCAGTACTTC
TRBV6-5	TRBJ2-2	TRBD1	few	CASRPDRGQVGELFF	TGTGCCAGCCGGCCGGACAGGGGGCAGGTCGGGGAGCTGTTTTTT
TRBV29-1	TRBJ1-1	TRBD1	-	CSAGQVNTEAFF	TGCAGCGCGGGACAGGTGAACACTGAAGCTTTCTTT
TRBV6-5	TRBJ2-7	TRBD1	once	CASSTRGNSYEQYF	TGTGCCAGCAGTACCAGGGGGAACTCCTACGAGCAGTACTTC
TRBV18	TRBJ2-1	TRBD1	-	CASSHQRTGAQNEQFF	TGTGCCAGCTCACATCAGCGGACAGGCGCCCAGAATGAGCAGTTCTTC
TRBV10-3	TRBJ2-7	-	-	CAIRRGTYEQYF	TGTGCCATCAGACGGGGAACCTACGAGCAGTACTTC
TRBV12-3/TRBV12-4	TRBJ2-1	TRBD1	-	CASRSNRGSNEFF	TGTGCCAGCAGATCGAACAGGGGGAGTAACGAGTTCTTC
TRBV5-3	TRBJ1-4	TRBD1	-	CARSSSGGRSYPNEKLFF	TGTGCCAGAAGCTCTTCAGGGGGGCGAAGCTACCCTAATGAAAAACTGTTTTTT
TRBV18	TRBJ2-3	-	-	CASSPRLETADTQYF	TGTGCCAGCTCACCTAGACTAGAAACGGCAGATACGCAGTATTTT
TRBV6-5	TRBJ2-3	TRBD1	-	CASSMTGGMADTQYF	TGTGCCAGCAGCATGACAGGGGGGATGGCAGATACGCAGTATTTT
TRBV24-1	TRBJ2-1	-	few	CATSDLSINNEQFF	TGTGCCACCAGTGATTTGTCCATCAACAATGAGCAGTTCTTC
TRBV4-2	TRBJ1-1	-	-	CASSQVIKIGGSNTEAFF	TGTGCCAGCAGCCAAGTTATCAAGATAGGGGGAAGCAACACTGAAGCTTTCTTT
TRBV15	TRBJ1-5	-	-	CATSREGGSNQPQHF	TGTGCCACCAGCAGAGAGGGAGGAAGCAATCAGCCCCAGCATTTT
TRBV5-6	TRBJ1-2	TRBD1	once	CASSFGTGGSASGYTF	TGTGCCAGCAGCTTTGGGACAGGGGGCTCGGCTTCTGGCTACACCTTC
TRBV5-1	TRBJ2-4	TRBD2	-	CASSLGLAENIQYF	TGCGCCAGCAGCTTAGGACTAGCGGAAAACATTCAGTACTTC
TRBV24-1	TRBJ2-1	-	-	CATSDLGAGTYNEQFF	TGTGCCACCAGTGATTTGGGGGCTGGGACTTACAATGAGCAGTTCTTC
TRBV5-4	TRBJ1-4	TRBD1	-	CASSSGTVNEKLFF	TGTGCCAGCAGCTCCGGGACAGTTAATGAAAAACTGTTTTTT
TRBV6-6	TRBJ2-7	-	-	CASSYDRGSSYEQYF	TGTGCCAGCAGTTACGACCGGGGAAGCTCCTACGAGCAGTACTTC
TRBV25-1	TRBJ1-5	-	-	CASSAGGSNQPQHF	TGTGCCAGCAGTGCCGGCGGGAGCAATCAGCCCCAGCATTTT
TRBV5-4	TRBJ1-1	TRBD1	-	CASSFPGQGGTEAFF	TGTGCCAGCAGCTTCCCGGGACAGGGGGGGACTGAAGCTTTCTTT
TRBV19	TRBJ2-1	-	-	CASSIERVPYNEQFF	TGTGCCAGTAGTATCGAGAGGGTCCCCTACAATGAGCAGTTCTTC
TRBV5-1	TRBJ1-1	-	-	CASSLAGGARNTEAFF	TGCGCCAGCAGCTTGGCCGGCGGAGCTCGGAACACTGAAGCTTTCTTT
TRBV6-5	TRBJ1-2	TRBD1	-	CASALVPGQVYGYTF	TGTGCCAGCGCATTAGTTCCGGGACAGGTCTATGGCTACACCTTC
TRBV10-3	TRBJ1-1	TRBD1	few	CATTRDSYNTEAFF	TGTGCCACAACCCGGGACAGCTATAACACTGAAGCTTTCTTT
TRBV19	TRBJ2-1	TRBD2	-	CASSMQRSGRAVEQFF	TGTGCCAGTAGTATGCAAAGGAGCGGGAGGGCGGTTGAGCAGTTCTTC
TRBV28	TRBJ1-5	-	-	CASSSTGTISSNQPQHF	TGTGCCAGCAGTTCCACCGGGACAATATCTAGCAATCAGCCCCAGCATTTT
TRBV6-2/TRBV6-3	TRBJ1-5	-	-	CASSYSSQPQHF	TGTGCCAGCAGTTACTCGAGTCAGCCCCAGCATTTT
TRBV12-5	TRBJ2-1	-	-	CASGPLLGALDEQFF	TGTGCTAGTGGCCCCTTATTGGGGGCCCTGGATGAGCAGTTCTTC
TRBV4-2	TRBJ2-7	TRBD1	-	CASSQASGTGNSYEQYF	TGTGCCAGCAGCCAAGCCTCCGGGACAGGGAATTCCTACGAGCAGTACTTC
TRBV6-6	TRBJ1-6	-	-	CATQDGNSPLHF	TGTGCCACACAGGACGGGAATTCACCCCTCCACTTT
TRBV6-5	TRBJ1-1	-	-	CASRMTVNTEAFF	TGTGCCAGCAGAATGACAGTAAACACTGAAGCTTTCTTT
TRBV9	TRBJ2-5	TRBD2	-	CASSSFRTSVQETQYF	TGTGCCAGCAGTTCGTTTAGAACTAGCGTTCAAGAGACCCAGTACTTC
TRBV11-2	TRBJ1-1	-	once	CASSLDAGREAFF	TGTGCCAGCAGCTTAGATGCGGGGAGAGAGGCTTTCTTT
TRBV19	TRBJ2-5	TRBD2	-	CASSIRRGSETQYF	TGTGCCAGTAGTATACGGCGCGGGAGTGAGACCCAGTACTTC
TRBV28	TRBJ2-1	TRBD2	-	CASTPGGGDEQFF	TGTGCCAGCACCCCAGGTGGGGGGGATGAGCAGTTCTTC
TRBV18	TRBJ1-4	TRBD1	-	CASSGQGGEKLFF	TGTGCCAGCTCGGGACAGGGAGGCGAAAAACTGTTTTTT
TRBV9	TRBJ1-2	-	-	CASSVDGRGMDGYTF	TGTGCCAGCAGCGTAGATGGCAGGGGAATGGATGGCTACACCTTC
TRBV30	TRBJ1-5	-	-	CAWSESGVSQHF	TGTGCCTGGAGCGAATCCGGGGTGTCCCAGCATTTT
TRBV7-6	TRBJ2-1	-	-	CASSFSSYNEQFF	TGTGCCAGCAGCTTTAGTTCCTACAATGAGCAGTTCTTC
TRBV2	TRBJ1-3	-	-	CASSTQGLTGNTIYF	TGTGCCAGCAGTACTCAGGGCTTGACTGGAAACACCATATATTTT
TRBV28	TRBJ2-2	-	-	CASRAQNTGELFF	TGTGCCAGCAGAGCCCAAAACACCGGGGAGCTGTTTTTT
TRBV6-2/TRBV6-3	TRBJ2-7	-	-	CASSYPRSHYEQYF	TGTGCCAGCAGTTACCCCCGGTCCCACTACGAGCAGTACTTC
TRBV7-7	TRBJ2-3	TRBD1	-	CASSLEGTGPRDTQYF	TGTGCTAGCAGCCTGGAGGGGACAGGCCCAAGGGATACGCAGTATTTT
TRBV20-1	TRBJ1-5	TRBD1	-	CSASRAGGGDQPQHF	TGCAGTGCTAGTAGGGCCGGAGGGGGCGATCAGCCCCAGCATTTT
TRBV15	TRBJ2-4	TRBD1	-	CATSRETGANLDIQYF	TGTGCCACCAGCAGAGAGACAGGGGCTAATTTGGACATTCAGTACTTC